This TCR beta chain was sequenced in a study of blood T cell repertoires in COVID-19 (dated by TCRdb to 2018 to 2021). In the study overall: Collaborator samples came from the United States, Italy and Spain and covered acute and convalescent phases of COVID-19. The prospective study material was composed of cDNA or gDNA derived from T cells, B-cell-depleted T cells, or PBMCs. Deeply sampled blood TCRbeta repertoires from subjects exposed to, actively infected with, or recovered from COVID-19 were included in the dataset. The repertoires were released in a freely available public database meant as a resource for research on the immune response to SARS-CoV-2. The samples were drawn from the first 160 participants of the ongoing ImmuneRACE study and from over 950 subjects provided by 6 global collaborators. The sample metadata nearly always contained a de-identified subject ID, COVID-19 status, age in years and sex. HLA class I and class II types, where available, came from metadata supplied by the sample provider rather than from assay-based typing.

Broad study findings and their caveats: The amount of clinical and demographic metadata varied by source and participant and was provided uncurated.

This clone appeared many times. The antigen it binds to is not known. Nothing much larger sits one base from this clone, and base qualities are not available. The collaborating institutions used their own protocols to collect whole blood in K2EDTA tubes. For TCRbeta analysis, collaborator samples were shipped as frozen whole blood, as isolated PBMCs, or as DNA extracted from either sample type. TCRbeta CDR3 regions were amplified from genomic DNA by means of the immunoSEQ Assay, a bias-controlled multiplex PCR. As for the original processing: The number of nucleated cells in each sample was estimated by amplification of reference gene primers within the assay. To quantify the absolute abundance of each unique TCRbeta CDR3 rearrangement, sequence reads were collapsed and filtered. For each sample, productive Simpson clonality was calculated by taking the square root of Simpson's diversity index across productive rearrangements. In its TCRdb copy, this immuneACCESS table keeps in-frame sequences only and misses some clones. Where compared with another copy, unresolved V genes explain less than half of these, and the others have no known cause. V and J calls and clone size are given by that table; D and trimming were obtained from the DNA. A total of around 130,000 clones appear in this sample, more than 80% of them only once. The ten top clones hold roughly 4.5% of the sample.

The CDR3 starts with the cysteine, ends with the phenylalanine, and has 13 residues. Of all the DNA, just the CDR3 is kept, 39 bases in frame from base 1. The junction shows trimming of 3 bases on V and 7 bases on J, plus 11 bases between the germline ends. Per the germline V gene, MRHNA is the CDR1 and SNTAGT is the CDR2. The rearrangement joined TRBV6-4 to TRBJ2-3; a tentative D call is TRBD1 (5 bases match). The TCR originated in a human donor in a cohort sampled during active COVID-19. The sequencing sample was made of peripheral blood. The CDR3 reads CASSETEQHTQYF. The DNA sequence is given as TGTGCCAGCAGTGAGACAGAACAACATACGCAGTATTTT.